This passage covers 7 T cell receptor beta chains from one sample sequenced in a study of vaccination effects on CD4 cells after COVID-19. Before sequencing, viral peptide pools were used by the ViraFEST assay to expand antigen-specific CD4+ T cells. The authors isolated CD4+ T cells after nine to eleven days of culture. Vaccinated participants had no history of SARS-CoV-2 infection and tested negative for nucleocapsid antibodies. These TCRs are of unknown antigen specificity. The repertoire was sequenced with immunoSEQ multiplex PCR; TCRdb's copy has only in-frame clones and lacks some. This sample has about 43,000 clones, with around three quarters found just once. Sequenced here: CD4+ T cells from PBMCs cultured with SARS-CoV-2 spike peptides, sampled before COVID-19 vaccination. The source is a human donor who received a COVID-19 vaccine.

This chain joins TRBV28 and TRBJ1-6; 7 positions agree with TRBD1. V lost 6 bases and J lost 4; bases outside the gene matches: 9. This CDR3 comprises 16 residues. CDR1 is MDHEN and CDR2 is SYDVKM in the germline V gene. The CDR3 region has the DNA TGTGCCAGCAGCACTACAGGGGCCGGTTATAATTCACCCCTCCACTTT. Translating gives CASSTTGAGYNSPLHF.

The chain carries TRBV18 and TRBJ2-3; TRBD2 matches 13 bases. The CDR3 runs 19 residues. With V trimmed by 6 bases and J by 0 bases, 12 bases remained unmatched. Germline loops: CDR1 KGHSH, CDR2 LQKENI. The CDR3 DNA sequence: TGTGCCAGCTCCCCCAAGAGGACTAGCGGGGGCCCTAGCACAGATACGCAGTATTTT. Translating gives CASSPKRTSGGPSTDTQYF.

The rearrangement joins TRBV10-1 to TRBJ2-7, with D perhaps matching TRBD1 (5 bases). The CDR3 is 14 amino acids. V lost 11 bases to trimming and J lost 4 bases, with 21 bases between them. Germline V lookup: CDR1 WNHNN, CDR2 SYGVQD (reference sequence). The DNA of the CDR3 is TGCGCCCCCGATGGGGCCTATCACCCTTACGAGCAGTACGTC. Encoded protein: CAPDGAYHPYEQYV.

The chain is built from TRBV9 and TRBJ1-6; D is uncertain. The V gene lost 3 bases and the J gene lost 0 bases, with 13 bases spanning the gap. Germline V gives CDR1 SGDLS, CDR2 YYNGEE. The CDR3 contains 17 residues. CDR3 in amino acids: CASSANSQSSYNSPLHF. CDR3 DNA: TGTGCCAGCAGCGCAAACTCACAGAGCTCCTATAATTCACCCCTCCACTTT.

V usage is TRBV5-4 and J usage is TRBJ2-3; D uncertain. This CDR3 region has 13 residues. CDR1 and CDR2 from the germline V gene are SGHNT and YYREEE (reference sequence). With 1 base removed from V and 3 bases from J, the gap between germline ends came to 6 bases. The CDR3 sequence is CASSLYGTDTQYF. CDR3 DNA sequence: TGTGCCAGCAGCTTGTACGGGACAGATACGCAGTATTTT.

The genes are TRBV2 and TRBJ2-2; D may match TRBD1 or TRBD2 (5 bases each). The V gene's germline CDR1 is SNHLY and CDR2 FYNNEI. With 6 bases removed from V and 6 bases from J, the gap between germline ends came to 11 bases. The CDR3 runs 13 residues. CDR3 DNA sequence: TGTGCCAGCAGGAGTAGGGGAGCCGGGGAGCTGTTTTTT. The encoded protein is CASRSRGAGELFF.

The chain links TRBV19 to TRBJ2-7; D may be TRBD1 (6 bases). The CDR3 length is 13 residues. Germline loops: CDR1 LNHDA, CDR2 SQIVND (reference sequence). Trimming pared 5 bases from V and 12 bases from J, leaving 20 bases between. The CDR3 DNA sequence: TGTGCCAGTAGTCGGCGTCCAGGGGACGTCCCGTACGTC. Translated: CASSRRPGDVPYV.